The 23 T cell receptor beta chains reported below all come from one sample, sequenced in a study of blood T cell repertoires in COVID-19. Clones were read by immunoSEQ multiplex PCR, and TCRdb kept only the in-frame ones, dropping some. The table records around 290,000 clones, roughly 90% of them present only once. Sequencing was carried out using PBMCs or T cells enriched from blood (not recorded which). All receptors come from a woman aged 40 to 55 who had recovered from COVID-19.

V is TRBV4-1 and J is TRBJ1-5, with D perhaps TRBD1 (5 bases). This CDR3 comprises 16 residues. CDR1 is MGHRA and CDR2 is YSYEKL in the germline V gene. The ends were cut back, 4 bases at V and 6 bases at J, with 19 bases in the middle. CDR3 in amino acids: CASSLSGGVIGQPQHF. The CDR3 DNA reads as TGCGCCAGCAGCCTGTCGGGGGGGGTTATTGGTCAGCCCCAGCATTTT.

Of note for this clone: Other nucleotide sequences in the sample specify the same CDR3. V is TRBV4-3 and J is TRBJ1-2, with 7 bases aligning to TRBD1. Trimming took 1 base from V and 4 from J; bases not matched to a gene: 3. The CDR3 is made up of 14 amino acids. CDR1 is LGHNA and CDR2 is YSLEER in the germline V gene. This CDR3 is CASSQGQGGYGYTF. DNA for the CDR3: TGCGCCAGCAGCCAAGGACAGGGAGGCTATGGCTACACCTTC.

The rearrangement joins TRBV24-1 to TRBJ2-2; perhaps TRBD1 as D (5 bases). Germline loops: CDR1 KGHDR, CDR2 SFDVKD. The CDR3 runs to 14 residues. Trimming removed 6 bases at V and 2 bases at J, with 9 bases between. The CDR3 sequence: CATSPGFNTGELFF. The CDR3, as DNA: TGTGCCACCAGTCCAGGGTTCAACACCGGGGAGCTGTTTTTT.

CDR3 protein: CASSSGGDEQFF. The CDR3 DNA reads as TGTGCCAGCAGTTCCGGCGGCGATGAGCAGTTCTTC. The chain is built from TRBV6-5 and TRBJ2-1; the D is unclear. Germline-derived CDR1 and CDR2 are MNHEY and SVGAGI. The CDR3 loop spans 12 amino acids. The V gene lost 4 bases and the J gene lost 8 bases, with 9 bases spanning the gap.

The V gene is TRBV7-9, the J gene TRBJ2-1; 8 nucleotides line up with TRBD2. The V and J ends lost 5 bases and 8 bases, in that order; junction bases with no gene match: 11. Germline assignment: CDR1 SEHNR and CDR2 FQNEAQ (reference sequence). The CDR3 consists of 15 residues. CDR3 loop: CASSPTEGAGDEQFF. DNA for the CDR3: TGTGCCAGCAGCCCTACCGAAGGAGCGGGAGATGAGCAGTTCTTC.

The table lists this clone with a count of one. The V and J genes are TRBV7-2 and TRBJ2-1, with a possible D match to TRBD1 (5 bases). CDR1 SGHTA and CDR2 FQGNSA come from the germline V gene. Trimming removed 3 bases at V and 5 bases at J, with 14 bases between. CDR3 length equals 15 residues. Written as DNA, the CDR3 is TGTGCCAGCAGCTTGTCCCAGGGCCCTCACAATGAGCAGTTCTTC. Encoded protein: CASSLSQGPHNEQFF.

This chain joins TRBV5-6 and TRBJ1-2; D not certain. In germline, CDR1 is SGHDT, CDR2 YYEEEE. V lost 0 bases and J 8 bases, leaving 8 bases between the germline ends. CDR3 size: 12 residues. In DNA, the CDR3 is TGTGCCAGCAGCTTGGCCGTCGGGGGCTACACCTTC. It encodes CASSLAVGGYTF. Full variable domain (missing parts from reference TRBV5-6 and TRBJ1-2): DAGVTQSPTHLIKTRGQQVTLRCSPKSGHDTVSWYQQALGQGPQFIFQYYEEEERQRGNFPDRFSGHQFPNYSSELNVNALLLGDSALYLCASSLAVGGYTFGSGTRLTVV.

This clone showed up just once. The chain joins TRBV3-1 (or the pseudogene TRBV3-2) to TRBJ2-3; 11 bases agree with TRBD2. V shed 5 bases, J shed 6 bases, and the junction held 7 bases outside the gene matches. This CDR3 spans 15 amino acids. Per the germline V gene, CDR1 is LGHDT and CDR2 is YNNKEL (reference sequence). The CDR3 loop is CASSKTSGTSDTQYF. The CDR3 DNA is TGTGCCAGCAGCAAGACTAGCGGGACTAGTGATACGCAGTATTTT.

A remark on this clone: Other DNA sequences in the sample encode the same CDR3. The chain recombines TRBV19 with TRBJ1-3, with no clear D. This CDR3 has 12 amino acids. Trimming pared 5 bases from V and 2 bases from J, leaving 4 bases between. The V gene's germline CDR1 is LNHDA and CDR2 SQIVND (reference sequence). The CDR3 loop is CASSRAGNTIYF. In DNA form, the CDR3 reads TGTGCCAGTAGTCGGGCTGGAAACACCATATATTTT.

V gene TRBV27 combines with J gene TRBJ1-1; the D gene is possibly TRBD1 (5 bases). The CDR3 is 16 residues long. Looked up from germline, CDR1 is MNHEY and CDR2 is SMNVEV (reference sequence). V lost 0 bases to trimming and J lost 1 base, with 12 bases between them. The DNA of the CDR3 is TGTGCCAGCAGTTTATCATTTGGACACCGGAACACTGAAGCTTTCTTT. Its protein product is CASSLSFGHRNTEAFF.

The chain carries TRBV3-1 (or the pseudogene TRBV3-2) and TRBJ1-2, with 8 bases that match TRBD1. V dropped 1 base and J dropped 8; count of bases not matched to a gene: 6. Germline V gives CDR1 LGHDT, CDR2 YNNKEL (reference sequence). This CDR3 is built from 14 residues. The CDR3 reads CASSQVTGGGGYTF. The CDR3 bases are TGTGCCAGCAGCCAAGTCACAGGGGGAGGGGGCTACACCTTC.

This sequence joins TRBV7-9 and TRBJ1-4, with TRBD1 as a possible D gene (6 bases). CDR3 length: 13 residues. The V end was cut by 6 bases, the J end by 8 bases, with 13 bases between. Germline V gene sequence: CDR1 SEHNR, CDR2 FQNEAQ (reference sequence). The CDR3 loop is CASRLDRTEKLFF. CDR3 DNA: TGTGCCAGCAGACTGGACAGAACCGAAAAACTGTTTTTT. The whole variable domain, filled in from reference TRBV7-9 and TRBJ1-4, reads DTGVSQNPRHKITKRGQNVTFRCDPISEHNRLYWYRQTLGQGPEFLTYFQNEAQLEKSRLLSDRFSAERPKGSFSTLEIQRTEQGDSAMYLCASRLDRTEKLFFGSGTQLSVL.

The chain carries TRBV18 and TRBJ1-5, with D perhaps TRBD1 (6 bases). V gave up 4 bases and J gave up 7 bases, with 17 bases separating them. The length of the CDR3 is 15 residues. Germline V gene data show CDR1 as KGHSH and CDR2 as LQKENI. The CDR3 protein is CASSRVPGVQQPQHF. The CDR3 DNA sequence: TGTGCCAGCTCACGGGTCCCAGGGGTTCAGCAGCCCCAGCATTTT.

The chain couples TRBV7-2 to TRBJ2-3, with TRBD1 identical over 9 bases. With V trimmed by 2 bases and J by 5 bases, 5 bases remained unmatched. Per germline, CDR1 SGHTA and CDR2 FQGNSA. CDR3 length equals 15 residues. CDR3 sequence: CASSLFGQGIDTQYF. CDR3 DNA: TGTGCCAGCAGCTTATTCGGACAGGGGATAGATACGCAGTATTTT.

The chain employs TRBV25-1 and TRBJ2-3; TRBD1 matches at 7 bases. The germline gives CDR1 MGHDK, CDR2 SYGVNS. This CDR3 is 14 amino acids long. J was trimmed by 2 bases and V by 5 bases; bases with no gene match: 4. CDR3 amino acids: CASSRGQLTDTQYF. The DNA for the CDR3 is TGTGCCAGCAGTCGGGGACAGCTCACAGATACGCAGTATTTT.

The CDR3 DNA sequence: TGCAGCGGCCTCTCACGGGGGGGGTCAGAGCAGTTCTTC. Protein: CSGLSRGGSEQFF. This sequence joins TRBV29-1 and TRBJ2-1, with TRBD2 identical over 8 bases. Germline V gene data show CDR1 as SQVTM and CDR2 as ANQGSEA. The CDR3 is 13 residues long. Trimming removed 7 bases from V and 10 bases from J; junction bases left unmatched: 12.

CDR3 DNA sequence: TGTGCCAGCAGTTTCTCGGGACAGGTGGTTTCACCCCTCCACTTT. Protein product: CASSFSGQVVSPLHF. The rearrangement links TRBV27 to TRBJ1-6; 8 nucleotides match TRBD1. The germline CDR1 and CDR2 sequences are MNHEY and SMNVEV (reference sequence). CDR3 length equals 15 residues. After removal of 3 bases from V and 9 bases from J, the junction contained 7 bases not matched to a gene.

The CDR3 DNA follows: TGTGCCAGCAGCCTAGGGACTAGCGGCCTTGAGCAGTACTTC. It specifies CASSLGTSGLEQYF. The gene calls are TRBV5-5 and TRBJ2-7; TRBD2 aligns across 11 bases. The CDR3 totals 14 residues. J was trimmed by 7 bases and V by 4 bases; bases with no gene match: 7. Germline CDR1 SGHKS, CDR2 YYEKEE (reference sequence).

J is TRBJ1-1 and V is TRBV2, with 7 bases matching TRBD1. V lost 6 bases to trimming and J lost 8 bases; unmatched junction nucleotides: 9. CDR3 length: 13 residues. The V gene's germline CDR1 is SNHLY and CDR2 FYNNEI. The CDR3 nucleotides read TGTGCCAGCAGGGAAACAGGGGCCTTAGAAGCTTTCTTT. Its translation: CASRETGALEAFF.

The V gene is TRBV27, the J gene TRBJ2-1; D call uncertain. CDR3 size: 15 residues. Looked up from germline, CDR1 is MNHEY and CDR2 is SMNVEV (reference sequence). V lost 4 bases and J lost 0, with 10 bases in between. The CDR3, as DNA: TGTGCCAGCAGTTCGCAGCGAAGCTCCTACAATGAGCAGTTCTTC. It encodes CASSSQRSSYNEQFF.

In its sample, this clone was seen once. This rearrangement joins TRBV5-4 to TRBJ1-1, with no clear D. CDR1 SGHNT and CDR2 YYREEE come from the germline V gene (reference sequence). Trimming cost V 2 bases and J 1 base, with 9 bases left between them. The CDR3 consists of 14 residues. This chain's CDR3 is CASSLTSGNTEAFF. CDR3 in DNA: TGTGCCAGCAGCTTAACTTCAGGGAACACTGAAGCTTTCTTT.

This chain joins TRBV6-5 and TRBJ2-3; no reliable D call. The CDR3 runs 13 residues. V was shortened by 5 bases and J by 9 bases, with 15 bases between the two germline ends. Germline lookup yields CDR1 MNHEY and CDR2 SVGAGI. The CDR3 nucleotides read TGTGCCAGCAGTCTCGCCAGCAGAGGAACGCAGTATTTT. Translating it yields CASSLASRGTQYF.

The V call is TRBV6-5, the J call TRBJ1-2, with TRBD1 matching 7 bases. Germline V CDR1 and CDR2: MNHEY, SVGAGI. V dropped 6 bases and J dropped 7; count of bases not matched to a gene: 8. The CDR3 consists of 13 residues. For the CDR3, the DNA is TGTGCCAGCAGCACAGGGGTCCGGGCTGGCTACACCTTC. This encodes CASSTGVRAGYTF.